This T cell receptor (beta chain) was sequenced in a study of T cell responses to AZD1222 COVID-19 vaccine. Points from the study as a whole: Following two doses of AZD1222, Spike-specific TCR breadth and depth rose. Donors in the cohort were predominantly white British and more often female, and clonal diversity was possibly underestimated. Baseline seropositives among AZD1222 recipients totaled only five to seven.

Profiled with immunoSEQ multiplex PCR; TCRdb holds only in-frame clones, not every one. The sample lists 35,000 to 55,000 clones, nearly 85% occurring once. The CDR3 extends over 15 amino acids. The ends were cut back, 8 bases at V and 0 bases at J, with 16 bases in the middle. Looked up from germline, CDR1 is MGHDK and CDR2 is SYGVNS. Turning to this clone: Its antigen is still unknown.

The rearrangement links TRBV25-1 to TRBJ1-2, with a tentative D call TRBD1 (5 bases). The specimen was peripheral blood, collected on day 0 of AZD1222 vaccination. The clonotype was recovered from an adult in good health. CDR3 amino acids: CASSPGPIANYGYTF. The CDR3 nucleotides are TGTGCCAGCTCTCCGGGACCGATAGCTAACTATGGCTACACCTTC.